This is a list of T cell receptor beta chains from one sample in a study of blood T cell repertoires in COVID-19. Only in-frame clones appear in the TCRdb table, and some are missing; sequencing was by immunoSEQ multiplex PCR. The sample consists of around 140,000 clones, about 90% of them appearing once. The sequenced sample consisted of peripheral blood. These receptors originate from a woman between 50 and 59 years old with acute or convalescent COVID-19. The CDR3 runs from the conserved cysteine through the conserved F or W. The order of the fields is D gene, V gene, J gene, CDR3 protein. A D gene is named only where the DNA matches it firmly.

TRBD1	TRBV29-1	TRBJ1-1	CSVGQGTGGDTEAFF
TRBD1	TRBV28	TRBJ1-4	CASSPDRGTNEKLFF
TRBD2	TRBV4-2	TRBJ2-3	CASSQDRAGGPADTQYF
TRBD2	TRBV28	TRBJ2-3	CASSGGAGELTDTQYF
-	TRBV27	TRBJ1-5	CASSAQGQPQHF
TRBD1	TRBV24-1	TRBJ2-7	CATSEGDRVGEQYF
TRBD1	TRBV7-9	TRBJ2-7	CASRQGSYEQYF
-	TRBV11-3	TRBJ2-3	CASSLRQNTDTQYF
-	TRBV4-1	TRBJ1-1	CASSRPDGVNTEAFF
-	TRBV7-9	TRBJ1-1	CASSFQGGTEAFF
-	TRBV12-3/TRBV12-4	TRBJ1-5	CASSSGQPQHF
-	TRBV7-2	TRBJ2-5	CASSLAYSSQETQYF
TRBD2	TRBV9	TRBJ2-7	CASREAGGSSYEQYF
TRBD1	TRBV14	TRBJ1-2	CASSVQGDYGYTF
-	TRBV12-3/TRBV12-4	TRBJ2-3	CASTGGADTQYF
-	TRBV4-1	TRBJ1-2	CASSQQGHYGYTF
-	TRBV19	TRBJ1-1	CASSIVSLGGGAFF
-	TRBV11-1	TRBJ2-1	CASTLSSAGSYNEQFF
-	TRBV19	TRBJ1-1	CASALGDFWGNTEAFF
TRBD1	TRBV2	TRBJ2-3	CASSQGARTDTQYF
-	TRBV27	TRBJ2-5	CASSLSRGETQYF
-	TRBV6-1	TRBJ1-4	CASSEVGELEKFF
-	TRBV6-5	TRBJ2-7	CASRVGWAYEQYF
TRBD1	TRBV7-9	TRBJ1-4	CASSLDRGNEKLFF
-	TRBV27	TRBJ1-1	CASRATVMNTEAFF
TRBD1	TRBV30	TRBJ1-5	CAWSSRGGQGGSYSNQPQHF
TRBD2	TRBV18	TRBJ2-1	CASSPQRDQVYNEQFF
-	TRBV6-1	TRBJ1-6	CASSDRGLVGSPLHF
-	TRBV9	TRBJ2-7	CASSPRGASEQYF
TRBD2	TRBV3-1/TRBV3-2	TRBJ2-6	CASSRRLPGLAVGANVLTF
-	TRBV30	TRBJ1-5	CAWSLGSNQPQHF
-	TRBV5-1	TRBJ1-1	CASRPSRNTEAFF
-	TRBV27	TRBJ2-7	CASSFGGSSYEQYF
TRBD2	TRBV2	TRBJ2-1	CASRYGGRALNEQFF
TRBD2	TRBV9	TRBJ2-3	CASSVEGLAGDTQYF
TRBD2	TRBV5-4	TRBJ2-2	CASSPGLAGATGELFF
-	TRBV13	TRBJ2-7	CASSSRGGSYEQYF
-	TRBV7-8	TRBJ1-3	CASSLERPAQEPLRNTIYF
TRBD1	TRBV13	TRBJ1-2	CASTSDRTFYGYTF
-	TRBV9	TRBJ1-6	CASSPRWTDYNSPLHF
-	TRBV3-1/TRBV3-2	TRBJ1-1	CASSSVGNTEAFF
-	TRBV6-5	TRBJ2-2	CASRSTVNTGELFF
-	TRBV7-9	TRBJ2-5	CASGIDGGETQYF
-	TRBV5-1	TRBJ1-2	CASSHDPDRSSYYGYTF
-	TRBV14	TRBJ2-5	CASSQGVTVQETQYF
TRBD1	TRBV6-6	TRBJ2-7	CASRQTGGEQYF
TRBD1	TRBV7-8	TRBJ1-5	CASSPGQAYQPQHF
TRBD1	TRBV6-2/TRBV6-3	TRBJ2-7	CASSYIMGQGSYEQYF
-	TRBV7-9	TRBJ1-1	CASSPNRVTEAFF
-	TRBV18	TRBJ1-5	CASSPAGNSNQPQHF
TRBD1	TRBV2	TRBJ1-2	CASRTGGEDYGYTF
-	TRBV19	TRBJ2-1	CASSIFGGNSYNEQFF
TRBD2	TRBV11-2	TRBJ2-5	CASSSTSGSSETQYF
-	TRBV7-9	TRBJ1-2	CASSPQGIDGYTF
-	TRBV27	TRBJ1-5	CASSSPGGGQPQHF
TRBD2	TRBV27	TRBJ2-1	CASTLAWAGAYNEQFF